This TCR beta chain was observed in a study of CD8 T cells in ankylosing spondylitis. Study conclusions and caveats: Reports of some motif variants in reactive arthritis synovial fluid and blood predate this one. Disease-linked clones bore a CD8+ phenotype and were relatively rare in peripheral blood.

This clonotype has a count of ten or more. Its antigen is undetermined. CDR3 length: 13 residues. Trimming left V 7 bases short and J 4 bases short, with 14 bases between. From germline, CDR1 is SQVTM and CDR2 ANQGSEA. TCRdb passed the 5' RACE reads through MiXCR, listing each CDR3 protein once. The sample includes 200,000 to 250,000 distinct CDR3 sequences, about 11% seen only once; the top ten take 21%. The V gene is TRBV29-1, the J gene TRBJ2-4; possibly TRBD1 or TRBD2 for D (5 bases each). This TCR derives from a male donor with ankylosing spondylitis or in good health (not recorded which). Sequenced material: blood, either unsorted or a sorted T cell fraction (not recorded which). The CDR3 loop reads CSAPGANKNIQYF. DNA of the CDR3: TGCAGCGCTCCCGGGGCCAATAAAAACATTCAGTACTTC.